Listed below are T cell receptor beta chains from one sample, sequenced in a study of blood T cell repertoires in COVID-19. Generated by immunoSEQ multiplex PCR, the TCRdb table keeps only in-frame clones and is missing some. The sample lists roughly 200,000 clones, about 83% seen once, with about 9% in the top ten. The sample was peripheral blood. Receptor source: a man between 40 and 49 years old with active or convalescent COVID-19. Both conserved end residues are trimmed from each CDR3. The order of the fields is V gene, J gene, CDR3 protein.

TRBV6-1	TRBJ1-2	ASGQGMNYGYT
TRBV27	TRBJ1-1	ASSLARSGPEAF
TRBV5-1	TRBJ2-3	ASSLAIAGVTDTQY
TRBV6-1	TRBJ1-2	ASSEEWTGVYGYT
TRBV5-5	TRBJ1-4	ASRRTGAPSEKLF
TRBV28	TRBJ1-4	ASRDFQAKLF
TRBV4-1	TRBJ1-5	ASSQDQGQPQH
TRBV7-2	TRBJ1-6	ASTEQGVGNSPLH
TRBV7-6	TRBJ1-3	ASSLSHLLSGNTIY
TRBV4-3	TRBJ1-2	ASSQDIQGGPNYGYT
TRBV21-1	TRBJ1-2	ASSKAQGTPGYT
TRBV5-1	TRBJ1-3	ASSLGQDSGNTIY
TRBV19	TRBJ1-5	ASSIQDNQPQH
TRBV12-3/TRBV12-4	TRBJ2-1	ASSRQYNEQF
TRBV6-2/TRBV6-3	TRBJ2-6	ASSRHSISGANVLT
TRBV2	TRBJ2-3	ASSEVYSRDTQY
TRBV6-5	TRBJ2-1	ATSGLASYNEQF
TRBV24-1	TRBJ2-5	ATSDSPRWVAGLQETQY
TRBV11-2	TRBJ1-1	ATSLRVMNTEAF
TRBV14	TRBJ1-3	ASSQQGAGNTIY
TRBV19	TRBJ1-3	ASSALSGNTIY
TRBV7-9	TRBJ2-5	ASSHPSQETQY
TRBV18	TRBJ2-7	ASSQKYEQY
TRBV9	TRBJ2-2	ASSVAQANTGELF
TRBV3-1/TRBV3-2	TRBJ1-1	ASRRSRGTEAF
TRBV28	TRBJ2-2	ASGIKSPRSGELF
TRBV12-5	TRBJ2-1	ASGLGVAASYNEQF
TRBV15	TRBJ2-7	ATSGSPGQGDTYEQY
TRBV9	TRBJ2-1	ASSVEQFYSSSSIGIGNEQF
TRBV5-1	TRBJ1-5	ASSTTGGVGQPQH
TRBV24-1	TRBJ2-3	ATSDPRGQIAQY
TRBV6-7	TRBJ1-1	AMTGTEMNTEAF
TRBV10-2	TRBJ1-5	ASRGTGANQPQH
TRBV6-2/TRBV6-3	TRBJ2-7	ASSYFFGAGEYEQY
TRBV24-1	TRBJ2-3	ATSDFALAPDTQY
TRBV14	TRBJ2-3	ASSQGGTTFTDTQY
TRBV7-9	TRBJ2-2	ASTIPGLASGELF
TRBV7-9	TRBJ1-5	ASSLMGAYQPQH
TRBV2	TRBJ1-1	ASSEEEGTEAF
TRBV19	TRBJ1-2	ASSIPVTGYGYT
TRBV10-3	TRBJ1-5	AISMTGNQPQH
TRBV11-2	TRBJ2-1	ASSLAVAGGLNEQF
TRBV2	TRBJ2-1	ASSRTDNAYNEQF
TRBV30	TRBJ1-6	AWTPQGIYNSPLH
TRBV11-3	TRBJ2-3	ASSDRNTDTQY